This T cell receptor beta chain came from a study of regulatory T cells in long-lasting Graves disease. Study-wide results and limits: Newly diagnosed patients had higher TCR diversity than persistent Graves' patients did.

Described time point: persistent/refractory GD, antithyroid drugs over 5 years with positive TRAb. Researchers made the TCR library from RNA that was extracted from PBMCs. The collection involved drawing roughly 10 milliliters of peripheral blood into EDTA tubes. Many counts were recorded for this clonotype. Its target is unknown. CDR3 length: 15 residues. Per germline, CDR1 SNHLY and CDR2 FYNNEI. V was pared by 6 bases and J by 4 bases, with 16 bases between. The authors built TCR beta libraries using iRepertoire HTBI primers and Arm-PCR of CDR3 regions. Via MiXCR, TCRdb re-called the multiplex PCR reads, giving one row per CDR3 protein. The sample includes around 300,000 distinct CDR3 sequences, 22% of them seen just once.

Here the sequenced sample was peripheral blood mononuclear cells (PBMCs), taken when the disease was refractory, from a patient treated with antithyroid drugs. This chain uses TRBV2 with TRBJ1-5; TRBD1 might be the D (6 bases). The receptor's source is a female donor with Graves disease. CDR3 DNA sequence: TGTGCCAGCAGGACTACAGGGAGACGAAATCAGCCCCAGCATTTT. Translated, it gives CASRTTGRRNQPQHF. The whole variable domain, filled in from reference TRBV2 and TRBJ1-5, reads EPEVTQTPSHQVTQMGQEVILRCVPISNHLYFYWYRQILGQKVEFLVSFYNNEISEKSEIFDDQFSVERPDGSNFTLKIRSTKLEDSAMYFCASRTTGRRNQPQHFGDGTRLSIL.